Below, 21 T cell receptor beta chains from the same sample are listed, as sequenced in a study of cytomegalovirus exposure and HLA in healthy donors. The PCR employed 60 Vbeta primers together with 13 Jbeta primers. Here immunoSEQ multiplex PCR was the method, and the copy in TCRdb shows in-frame clones only, minus some. The sample lists roughly 110,000 clones, around 74% occurring once. The sample was PBMCs. These receptors came from a woman in her 40s in good health and CMV-seropositive.

This chain uses TRBV25-1 with TRBJ1-4; D ambiguous. Germline V gene data show CDR1 as MGHDK and CDR2 as SYGVNS. Between the trimmed V and J ends, which lost 1 base and 8 bases, there was a span of 11 bases. The CDR3 runs to 14 residues. The CDR3 loop is CASSELGVSEKLFF. CDR3 DNA sequence: TGTGCCAGCAGTGAATTGGGAGTTAGCGAAAAACTGTTTTTT.

In this sample, this clone turned up once. The V and J genes are TRBV19 and TRBJ1-5; 10 bases line up with TRBD1. This CDR3 is built from 16 residues. From germline, CDR1 is LNHDA and CDR2 SQIVND (reference sequence). J lost 0 bases, V lost 4 bases, and 3 bases had no gene match. The CDR3 DNA is TGTGCCAGTAGTACAGGGACAGGGGATAGCAATCAGCCCCAGCATTTT. It is translated as CASSTGTGDSNQPQHF. The full variable domain, with the rest looked up from reference TRBV19 and TRBJ1-5, is DGGITQSPKYLFRKEGQNVTLSCEQNLNHDAMYWYRQDPGQGLRLIYYSQIVNDFQKGDIAEGYSVSREKKESFPLTVTSAQKNPTAFYLCASSTGTGDSNQPQHFGDGTRLSIL.

This sequence joins TRBV5-1 and TRBJ2-2, with TRBD1 matching 8 bases. The CDR3 loop spans 15 amino acids. Germline CDR1 SGHRS, CDR2 YFSETQ. Losses at the gene ends were 0 bases for V and 4 bases for J; bases not matched to a gene: 2. CDR3 coding DNA: TGCGCCAGCAGCTTGGTCGGGACAGGCACCGGGGAGCTGTTTTTT. It is translated as CASSLVGTGTGELFF.

V is TRBV9 and J is TRBJ2-6; TRBD1 might be the D (5 bases). The germline V gene has CDR1 SGDLS and CDR2 YYNGEE. V lost 0 bases to trimming and J lost 0 bases, with 10 bases between them. The length of the CDR3 is 17 residues. The chain's CDR3 is CASSVARQSSGANVLTF. DNA of the CDR3: TGTGCCAGCAGCGTAGCTCGACAGTCCTCTGGGGCCAACGTCCTGACTTTC. Using reference TRBV9 and TRBJ2-6 for the parts outside the CDR3, the full variable domain is DSGVTQTPKHLITATGQRVTLRCSPRSGDLSVYWYQQSLDQGLQFLIQYYNGEERAKGNILERFSAQQFPDLHSELNLSSLELGDSALYFCASSVARQSSGANVLTFGAGSRLTVL.

J is TRBJ2-5 and V is TRBV5-6; possible D gene TRBD1, 6 bases. Germline V CDR1 and CDR2: SGHDT, YYEEEE. V shed 5 bases and J shed 0 bases, with 23 bases lying between them. This CDR3 spans 18 amino acids. CDR3 coding DNA: TGTGCCAGCAGACAAACCCCAAACAGGGCAGAGTACCAAGAGACCCAGTACTTC. This codes for CASRQTPNRAEYQETQYF.

The chain is built from TRBV11-3 and TRBJ1-4; D uncertain. Trimming removed 6 bases from V and 3 bases from J, with 11 bases in between. The CDR3 is 14 amino acids. The germline V gene encodes CDR1 SGHNT and CDR2 YENEEA. CDR3 loop: CASRGRNSNEKLFF. CDR3 bases: TGTGCCAGCAGGGGCAGGAACTCTAATGAAAAACTGTTTTTT.

This sequence joins TRBV6-5 and TRBJ1-6, with 10 positions matching TRBD1. Trimming removed 6 bases from V and 7 bases from J; junction bases left unmatched: 3. CDR3 length: 14 residues. Per the germline V gene, CDR1 is MNHEY and CDR2 is SVGAGI. The CDR3 DNA is TGTGCCAGCAGCCCGGACAGGGGGAATTCACCCCTCCACTTT. Translated, it gives CASSPDRGNSPLHF.

The table lists this clone with a count of one. V and J are TRBV11-2 and TRBJ1-5; no firm D call. CDR3 length: 13 amino acids. Germline assignment: CDR1 SGHAT and CDR2 FQNNGV. V was cut by 4 bases and J by 7 bases, with 11 bases left in between. Here the CDR3 reads CASSSGGEQPQHF. CDR3 sequence (DNA): TGTGCCAGCAGCTCAGGAGGTGAACAGCCCCAGCATTTT.

This chain uses TRBV5-4 with TRBJ2-2, with D perhaps matching TRBD1 (5 bases). Trimming shortened V by 4 bases and J by 5 bases, and 21 bases separated the two germline ends. Looked up from germline, CDR1 is SGHNT and CDR2 is YYREEE (reference sequence). The CDR3 loop spans 17 amino acids. CDR3: CASSRFNRRVGTGELFF. CDR3 coding DNA: TGTGCCAGCAGCCGATTTAACAGGCGAGTGGGGACCGGGGAGCTGTTTTTT.

CDR3 loop: CASSSNPGQGGDEQYF. The CDR3 bases are TGTGCCAGCAGCTCAAACCCGGGACAGGGGGGCGACGAGCAGTACTTC. The gene calls are TRBV7-9 and TRBJ2-7, with 11 nucleotides matching TRBD1. Germline V gives CDR1 SEHNR, CDR2 FQNEAQ (reference sequence). Trimming removed 4 bases from V and 5 bases from J; junction bases left unmatched: 10. This CDR3 has 16 amino acids.

V is TRBV18 and J is TRBJ1-1; no reliable D call. This CDR3 has 13 residues. The germline V gene encodes CDR1 KGHSH and CDR2 LQKENI. The V gene lost 5 bases and the J gene lost 3 bases, with 10 bases spanning the gap. The CDR3 DNA reads as TGTGCCAGCTCAAGAATAGAGGACACTGAAGCTTTCTTT. Residues: CASSRIEDTEAFF. Variable domain in full (rest from reference TRBV18 and TRBJ1-1): NAGVMQNPRHLVRRRGQEARLRCSPMKGHSHVYWYRQLPEEGLKFMVYLQKENIIDESGMPKERFSAEFPKEGPSILRIQQVVRGDSAAYFCASSRIEDTEAFFGQGTRLTVV.

CDR3 DNA sequence: TGTGCCAGCAGCTTAGATGGCGGGAGCTCCTACGAGCAGTACTTC. It codes for CASSLDGGSSYEQYF. The J gene is TRBJ2-7, the V gene TRBV7-2; TRBD2 aligns across 7 bases. With V trimmed by 1 base and J by 0 bases, 3 bases remained unmatched. CDR1 is SGHTA, CDR2 FQGNSA, per germline. This CDR3 spans 15 amino acids.

The chain links TRBV6-4 to TRBJ2-3; no clear D gene. Trimming took off 3 bases at V and 2 bases at J, with 15 bases between the two ends. This CDR3 is built from 16 residues. CDR1 and CDR2 (germline): MRHNA, SNTAGT. The CDR3 DNA reads as TGTGCCAGCAGTGAAATGGCAGGTACGGACACAGATACGCAGTATTTT. Encoded protein: CASSEMAGTDTDTQYF.

This clone has more than one count but fewer than ten. The chain employs TRBV5-4 and TRBJ2-5, with D unresolved. V was clipped by 0 bases and J by 2 bases, with 14 bases between them. CDR1 and CDR2 (germline): SGHNT, YYREEE (reference sequence). The CDR3 loop spans 16 amino acids. The CDR3 sequence: CASSLDGSGPQETQYF. CDR3 nucleotide sequence: TGTGCCAGCAGCTTGGATGGGTCAGGCCCGCAAGAGACCCAGTACTTC.

The chain couples TRBV11-2 to TRBJ1-1; possible D gene TRBD1, 6 bases. In germline, CDR1 is SGHAT, CDR2 FQNNGV. The CDR3 covers 13 residues. Trimming removed 5 bases at V and 1 base at J, with 8 bases between. The CDR3 nucleotides are TGTGCCAGCAGCGCGGACAGGAACACTGAAGCTTTCTTT. Amino acid sequence: CASSADRNTEAFF.

The genes are TRBV27 and TRBJ1-6; 7 nucleotides line up with TRBD1. The germline V gene has CDR1 MNHEY and CDR2 SMNVEV (reference sequence). Losses at the gene ends were 6 bases for V and 7 bases for J; bases not matched to a gene: 9. The CDR3 runs to 15 residues. CDR3 residues: CASSRTTGPNSPLHF. In DNA form, the CDR3 reads TGTGCCAGCAGCCGTACGACAGGGCCGAATTCACCCCTCCACTTT.

The chain combines TRBV5-1 with TRBJ2-7, with TRBD1 matching 9 bases. Germline loops: CDR1 SGHRS, CDR2 YFSETQ. The CDR3 is 16 residues long. V shed 0 bases, J shed 1 base, and the junction held 5 bases outside the gene matches. The CDR3 reads CASSLDPGQGSYEQYF. CDR3 sequence (DNA): TGCGCCAGCAGCTTGGACCCGGGACAGGGATCCTACGAGCAGTACTTC.

J is TRBJ2-7 and V is TRBV9; possible D gene TRBD2, 7 bases. Trimming left V 2 bases short and J 0 bases short, with 12 bases between. The CDR3 has 15 amino acids. Per the germline V gene, CDR1 is SGDLS and CDR2 is YYNGEE. The CDR3 DNA follows: TGTGCCAGCAGCGTGGGGGGGACAATCTCCTACGAGCAGTACTTC. Its translation is CASSVGGTISYEQYF.

The V call is TRBV7-2, the J call TRBJ1-4; no clear D. Germline V gene sequence: CDR1 SGHTA, CDR2 FQGNSA. V lost 5 bases and J lost 7, with 11 bases in between. CDR3 size: 13 residues. In DNA, the CDR3 is TGTGCCAGCAGCCGCCGGCGGGCTGAAAAACTGTTTTTT. The encoded protein is CASSRRRAEKLFF.

V gene TRBV5-4 combines with J gene TRBJ1-1, with D tentatively TRBD1 (6 bases). Between the trimmed V and J ends, which lost 4 bases and 0 bases, there was a span of 13 bases. Germline values: CDR1 SGHNT, CDR2 YYREEE (reference sequence). This CDR3 spans 15 amino acids. CDR3 amino acids: CASSPTQGMNTEAFF. The CDR3 region has the DNA TGTGCCAGCAGCCCTACGCAGGGGATGAACACTGAAGCTTTCTTT.

The genes are TRBV6-5 and TRBJ1-1, with a tentative D call TRBD1 (6 bases). Trimming pared 2 bases from V and 4 bases from J, leaving 11 bases between. This CDR3 region has 14 residues. Germline V gene lookup returns CDR1 MNHEY and CDR2 SVGAGI. The CDR3, as DNA: TGTGCCAGCAGTTACGCGAAAGGGGGCACTGAAGCTTTCTTT. It specifies CASSYAKGGTEAFF.